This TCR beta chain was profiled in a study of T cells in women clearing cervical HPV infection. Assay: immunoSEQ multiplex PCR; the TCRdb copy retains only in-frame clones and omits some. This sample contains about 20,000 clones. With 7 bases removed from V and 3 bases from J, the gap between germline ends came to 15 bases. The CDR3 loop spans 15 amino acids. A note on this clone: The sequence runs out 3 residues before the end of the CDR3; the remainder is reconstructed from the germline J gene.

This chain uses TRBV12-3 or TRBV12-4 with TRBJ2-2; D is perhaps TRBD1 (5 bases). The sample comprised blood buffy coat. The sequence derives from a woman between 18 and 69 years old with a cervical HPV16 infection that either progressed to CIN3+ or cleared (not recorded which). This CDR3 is CASTLRSGYTGELFF. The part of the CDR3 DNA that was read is TGTGCCAGCACTCTACGGTCAGGGTACACCGGGGAG.